These 6 T cell receptor beta chains share one sample of origin, sequenced in a study of control samples from healthy donors and cancer patients. Only in-frame clones appear in the TCRdb table, and some are missing; sequencing was by immunoSEQ multiplex PCR. The repertoire holds some 140,000 clones, with around 94% as singletons. Sequenced input: PBMCs. These TCRs come from a man aged 55 to 69 with colorectal cancer.

The chain carries TRBV2 and TRBJ1-2, with 8 bases identical to TRBD1. Germline values: CDR1 SNHLY, CDR2 FYNNEI. Trimming took 5 bases from V and 8 from J; bases not matched to a gene: 4. The CDR3 runs 12 residues. CDR3 in DNA: TGTGCCAGCAGTCGGACAGGGTCCGGCTACACCTTC. It is translated as CASSRTGSGYTF. The full variable domain, in which reference TRBV2 and TRBJ1-2 provide the parts outside the CDR3, is EPEVTQTPSHQVTQMGQEVILRCVPISNHLYFYWYRQILGQKVEFLVSFYNNEISEKSEIFDDQFSVERPDGSNFTLKIRSTKLEDSAMYFCASSRTGSGYTFGSGTRLTVV.

The rearrangement uses TRBV2 and TRBJ2-1; no definite D call. This CDR3 has 15 residues. Trimming removed 4 bases from V and 4 bases from J, with 14 bases in between. CDR1 is SNHLY and CDR2 is FYNNEI in the germline V gene. CDR3: CASSVNPGAYNEQFF. The CDR3 DNA reads TGTGCCAGCAGTGTGAACCCAGGTGCGTACAATGAGCAGTTCTTC. Filled out from reference TRBV2 and TRBJ2-1, the complete variable domain reads EPEVTQTPSHQVTQMGQEVILRCVPISNHLYFYWYRQILGQKVEFLVSFYNNEISEKSEIFDDQFSVERPDGSNFTLKIRSTKLEDSAMYFCASSVNPGAYNEQFFGPGTRLTVL.

The rearrangement uses TRBV28 and TRBJ2-3, with D tentatively TRBD1 (6 bases). With 6 bases removed from V and 2 bases from J, the gap between germline ends came to 9 bases. The germline gives CDR1 MDHEN, CDR2 SYDVKM. The CDR3 length is 13 residues. CDR3 bases: TGTGCCAGCAGCACAGGGTTCACAGATACGCAGTATTTT. It specifies CASSTGFTDTQYF.

The CDR3 nucleotides are TGTGCCAGCAGCTTGGGCGGGACAGGGAGGGAGACCCAGTACTTC. Translating gives CASSLGGTGRETQYF. The V and J genes are TRBV5-5 and TRBJ2-5; 9 nucleotides agree with TRBD1. The ends lost 0 bases at V and 5 bases at J; junction bases unmatched: 5. CDR1 and CDR2 from the germline V gene are SGHKS and YYEKEE (reference sequence). The CDR3 length is 15 residues.

The rearrangement links TRBV7-2 to TRBJ1-4; D remains ambiguous. Looked up from germline, CDR1 is SGHTA and CDR2 is FQGNSA. V was trimmed by 0 bases and J by 5 bases, leaving 4 bases between them. This CDR3 region has 13 residues. CDR3 in DNA: TGTGCCAGCAGCTTAGCAGGGAATGAAAAACTGTTTTTT. Translated: CASSLAGNEKLFF.

Regarding this clone: Distinct nucleotide sequences in the sample also encode this CDR3. The rearrangement joins TRBV6-5 to TRBJ1-2; D not certain. There are 13 residues in the CDR3. The V gene's germline CDR1 is MNHEY and CDR2 SVGAGI. Trimming left V 0 bases short and J 1 base short, with 3 bases between. CDR3 in DNA: TGTGCCAGCAGTTACTCCGGTAACTATGGCTACACCTTC. Protein: CASSYSGNYGYTF.